This entry lists 25 T cell receptor beta chains sequenced from one sample in a study of technical replicates of blood from a few donors. The protocol was immunoSEQ multiplex PCR, while the TCRdb copy is restricted to in-frame clones and leaves out a portion. The sample has about 62,000 clones, about 90% seen once. Sequencing was done on a sample of PBMCs. The receptors here all came from a human donor in good health. Some clones in this sample may be carry-over from other donors' samples.

The genes are TRBV6-4 and TRBJ2-3; 11 bases match TRBD2. The CDR3 has 15 amino acids. Germline V gene data show CDR1 as MRHNA and CDR2 as SNTAGT. V trimming: 6 bases; J trimming: 2 bases; junction bases outside the gene matches: 4. Written as DNA, the CDR3 is TGTGCCAGCAGAAGACTAGCGGGATCCACAGATACGCAGTATTTT. It yields the protein CASRRLAGSTDTQYF.

The J gene is TRBJ1-2, the V gene TRBV14; D may be TRBD1 (5 bases). The CDR3 has 13 amino acids. The V gene lost 8 bases and the J gene lost 8 bases, with 18 bases spanning the gap. Looked up from germline, CDR1 is SGHDN and CDR2 is FVKESK. The CDR3 nucleotides are TGTGCCAGCTCATACTCGGCGGGGGGGGGCTACACCTTC. This sequence encodes CASSYSAGGGYTF.

This clone was counted a few times. The gene calls are TRBV10-3 and TRBJ1-2, with D possibly TRBD1 on 5 matching bases. This CDR3 spans 15 amino acids. Looked up from germline, CDR1 is ENHRY and CDR2 is SYGVKD. Between the trimmed V and J ends, which lost 5 bases and 0 bases, there was a span of 13 bases. For the CDR3, the DNA is TGTGCCATCAGTTTTGACAGTCAAGCTAACTATGGCTACACCTTC. Its protein product is CAISFDSQANYGYTF.

The genes are TRBV7-7 and TRBJ2-5; TRBD2 aligns across 14 bases. The CDR3 contains 16 residues. With 5 bases clipped from V and 5 bases from J, the junction kept 7 bases outside the gene matches. CDR1 is SSHAT, CDR2 FNYEAQ, per germline (reference sequence). This CDR3 is CASSHRLAGGHETQYF. The DNA for the CDR3 is TGTGCCAGCAGCCATAGACTAGCGGGGGGGCATGAGACCCAGTACTTC. Filled out from reference TRBV7-7 and TRBJ2-5, the complete variable domain reads GAGVSQSPRYKVTKRGQDVTLRCDPISSHATLYWYQQALGQGPEFLTYFNYEAQPDKSGLPSDRFSAERPEGSISTLTIQRTEQRDSAMYRCASSHRLAGGHETQYFGPGTRLLVL.

The count of this clone is one. The chain couples TRBV15 to TRBJ1-2; TRBD1 matches 9 bases. This CDR3 spans 16 amino acids. The J segment lost 4 bases and the V segment lost 4 bases, leaving 10 bases of the junction unmatched. CDR1 and CDR2 from the germline V gene are LNHNV and YYDKDF (reference sequence). The CDR3 protein is CATSNKTGGRGYGYTF. Here the CDR3 DNA reads TGTGCCACCAGCAACAAAACAGGGGGCCGTGGCTATGGCTACACCTTC.

V gene TRBV16 combines with J gene TRBJ2-1; TRBD2 is a possible D gene (7 bases). Germline V CDR1 and CDR2: KGHSY, FQNENV. The CDR3 is 12 residues long. V was cut by 3 bases and J by 10 bases, with 10 bases left in between. CDR3 sequence reads: CASSQGGREQFF. CDR3 in DNA: TGTGCCAGCAGCCAGGGGGGGCGAGAGCAGTTCTTC.

This clone is deemed medium-sized. Its ends do not fully match the called genes, so a read error is possible. This CDR3 is CASSLAGGYSPLHF. The CDR3 DNA is TGCGCCAGCAGTTTGGCCGGGGGTTATTCACCCCTCCACTTT. This chain connects TRBV5-1 to TRBJ1-6, with D perhaps matching TRBD1 (5 bases). Germline CDR1 and CDR2: SGHRS and YFSETQ. This CDR3 is built from 14 residues.

The rearrangement joins TRBV5-1 to TRBJ1-2, with D uncertain. V was clipped by 2 bases and J by 8 bases, with 13 bases between them. CDR1 and CDR2 (germline): SGHRS, YFSETQ. The CDR3 is 13 amino acids. CDR3 sequence (DNA): TGCGCCAGCAGCTTAGAGAACCCCTCCGGCTACACCTTC. It encodes CASSLENPSGYTF.

The chain uses TRBV5-1 and TRBJ2-5; no clear D. This CDR3 is built from 13 residues. From germline, CDR1 is SGHRS and CDR2 YFSETQ. V shed 0 bases and J shed 7 bases, with 10 bases lying between them. The CDR3 is CASSLGDPGTQYF. CDR3 DNA: TGCGCCAGCAGCTTGGGAGACCCAGGGACCCAGTACTTC.

This sequence joins TRBV5-1 and TRBJ1-1, with TRBD1 identical over 7 bases. The CDR3 is made up of 15 amino acids. V was pared by 1 base and J by 0 bases, with 3 bases of the junction left unmatched. Germline V gene sequence: CDR1 SGHRS, CDR2 YFSETQ. The DNA for the CDR3 is TGCGCCAGCAGCTTGAGGGGACAGATGAACACTGAAGCTTTCTTT. Translated, it gives CASSLRGQMNTEAFF.

This clone has more than one count but fewer than ten. The chain joins TRBV2 to TRBJ1-5; 7 positions agree with TRBD1. This CDR3 is 14 amino acids long. The germline V gene encodes CDR1 SNHLY and CDR2 FYNNEI. Unmatched junction bases numbered 4, after V lost 7 bases and J lost 1 base. The CDR3 sequence: CASNRGGSNQPQHF. DNA of the CDR3: TGTGCCAGCAACAGGGGCGGAAGCAATCAGCCCCAGCATTTT. Complete variable domain (other parts from reference TRBV2 and TRBJ1-5): EPEVTQTPSHQVTQMGQEVILRCVPISNHLYFYWYRQILGQKVEFLVSFYNNEISEKSEIFDDQFSVERPDGSNFTLKIRSTKLEDSAMYFCASNRGGSNQPQHFGDGTRLSIL.

The V call is TRBV29-1, the J call TRBJ1-2; tentative D call: TRBD1 (6 bases). The V gene lost 4 bases and the J gene lost 8 bases, with 17 bases spanning the gap. The CDR3 covers 13 residues. Looked up from germline, CDR1 is SQVTM and CDR2 is ANQGSEA. The DNA for the CDR3 is TGCAGCGTTGGAATTACAGGGACGAGGGGCTACACCTTC. Translating it yields CSVGITGTRGYTF.

The DNA for the CDR3 is TGCGCCAGCAGCCAAGATATAGAACAGGGTCTGTACGAGCAGTACTTC. Its protein is CASSQDIEQGLYEQYF. This sequence joins TRBV4-3 and TRBJ2-7, with D tentatively TRBD1 (6 bases). Trimming left V 0 bases short and J 4 bases short, with 16 bases between. The germline gives CDR1 LGHNA, CDR2 YSLEER. This CDR3 region has 16 residues.

The CDR3 DNA is TGCGCCAGCAGCCAAGAACGGGCGAACACCGGGGAGCTGTTTTTT. Translation: CASSQERANTGELFF. The chain couples TRBV4-1 to TRBJ2-2; D is ambiguous. Germline V gene sequence: CDR1 MGHRA, CDR2 YSYEKL. The CDR3 spans 15 residues. The V and J ends lost 0 bases and 0 bases respectively, with 5 bases between them.

The rearrangement joins TRBV7-8 to TRBJ1-3, with D possibly TRBD1 on 6 matching bases. The CDR3 consists of 16 residues. V was shortened by 5 bases and J by 5 bases, with 19 bases between the two germline ends. Germline CDR1 reads SGHVS; CDR2 reads FQNEAQ. CDR3 sequence: CASSPLRGAMRNTIYF. The DNA of the CDR3 is TGTGCCAGCAGCCCCCTCCGGGGGGCAATGAGAAACACCATATATTTT.

The V and J genes are TRBV19 and TRBJ2-2; D might be TRBD1 (5 bases). Germline V lookup: CDR1 LNHDA, CDR2 SQIVND (reference sequence). CDR3 length: 14 residues. V was shortened by 7 bases and J by 6 bases, with 15 bases between the two germline ends. This CDR3 reads CASMGPVNPGELFF. CDR3 bases: TGTGCCAGTATGGGGCCTGTGAATCCCGGGGAGCTGTTTTTT.

The rearrangement uses TRBV18 and TRBJ1-1; D remains unclear. Germline CDR1 KGHSH, CDR2 LQKENI. The ends were cut back, 2 bases at V and 1 base at J, with 8 bases in the middle. CDR3 length equals 14 residues. The CDR3 region is CASSPAVSNTEAFF. The CDR3 DNA is TGTGCCAGCTCACCAGCGGTGTCGAACACTGAAGCTTTCTTT. Complete variable domain (other parts from reference TRBV18 and TRBJ1-1): NAGVMQNPRHLVRRRGQEARLRCSPMKGHSHVYWYRQLPEEGLKFMVYLQKENIIDESGMPKERFSAEFPKEGPSILRIQQVVRGDSAAYFCASSPAVSNTEAFFGQGTRLTVV.

This clone appeared a single time. The chain joins TRBV7-9 to TRBJ1-4; 7 bases match TRBD1. Germline V gives CDR1 SEHNR, CDR2 FQNEAQ (reference sequence). The CDR3 consists of 15 residues. Trimming took 5 bases from V and 1 from J; bases not matched to a gene: 4. The CDR3 DNA sequence: TGTGCCAGCAGCCCCCGACAGGGAACTAATGAAAAACTGTTTTTT. Translated, it gives CASSPRQGTNEKLFF.

This chain links TRBV29-1 with TRBJ2-6; D is possibly TRBD1 (5 bases). The germline V gene encodes CDR1 SQVTM and CDR2 ANQGSEA. The CDR3 runs to 13 residues. With 0 bases removed from V and 9 bases from J, the gap between germline ends came to 9 bases. The DNA of the CDR3 is TGCAGCGTTGAAGATCAGGGTTACAACGTCCTGACTTTC. The encoded protein is CSVEDQGYNVLTF.

J is TRBJ2-4 and V is TRBV4-1, with 12 bases fitting TRBD2. J gave up 0 bases and V 0 bases, and 15 bases lay outside the gene matches. The CDR3 runs to 22 residues. Germline CDR1 and CDR2: MGHRA and YSYEKL. This CDR3 is CASSQDSPTSGGGELAKNIQYF. The CDR3 DNA is TGCGCCAGCAGCCAAGATTCCCCGACTAGCGGGGGAGGGGAACTAGCCAAAAACATTCAGTACTTC.

The count of this clone is one. The chain recombines TRBV7-8 with TRBJ1-6, with 11 bases matching TRBD1. Germline values: CDR1 SGHVS, CDR2 FQNEAQ. This CDR3 is 15 amino acids long. J was trimmed by 9 bases and V by 5 bases; bases with no gene match: 6. CDR3 amino acids: CASSTGQGAISPLHF. The CDR3 DNA is TGTGCCAGCAGCACAGGACAGGGGGCAATTTCACCCCTCCACTTT. The entire variable domain, with the rest obtained from reference TRBV7-8 and TRBJ1-6, is as follows: GAGVSQSPRYKVAKRGQDVALRCDPISGHVSLFWYQQALGQGPEFLTYFQNEAQLDKSGLPSDRFFAERPEGSVSTLKIQRTQQEDSAVYLCASSTGQGAISPLHFGNGTRLTVT.

There are a few counts of this clone. The genes are TRBV7-2 and TRBJ1-1; D not resolved. From germline, CDR1 is SGHTA and CDR2 FQGNSA. The CDR3 extends over 11 amino acids. V was trimmed by 5 bases and J by 5 bases, leaving 6 bases between them. CDR3 amino acids: CASSGVTEAFF. CDR3 DNA: TGTGCCAGCAGCGGAGTGACTGAAGCTTTCTTT.

This clone occurred a few times. The sample carries other DNA sequences with the same CDR3. V and J are TRBV5-1 and TRBJ2-1; 7 nucleotides agree with TRBD2. CDR3 length equals 14 residues. Germline V gene lookup returns CDR1 SGHRS and CDR2 YFSETQ. V gave up 1 base and J gave up 3 bases; unmatched junction bases: 1. CDR3 sequence (DNA): TGCGCCAGCAGCTTGTCGGGGGGCTACAATGAGCAGTTCTTC. Amino acids: CASSLSGGYNEQFF.

This clone was seen more than once but under ten times. This chain uses TRBV5-1 with TRBJ2-1; possible D gene TRBD2, 5 bases. This CDR3 is built from 13 residues. CDR1 and CDR2 from the germline V gene are SGHRS and YFSETQ. Between the trimmed V and J ends, which lost 0 bases and 6 bases, there was a span of 7 bases. CDR3 in DNA: TGCGCCAGCAGCTTGGCGGGGATCAATGAGCAGTTCTTC. Translated, it gives CASSLAGINEQFF.

The chain links TRBV4-3 to TRBJ1-5; tentatively, D is TRBD1 (5 bases). V was pared by 0 bases and J by 6 bases, with 9 bases between. The germline gives CDR1 LGHNA, CDR2 YSLEER. The CDR3 runs to 14 residues. The CDR3 bases are TGCGCCAGCAGCCAAGAGGCAGGGATTCAGCCCCAGCATTTT. Its translation is CASSQEAGIQPQHF.